This record looks at one T cell receptor (beta chain) sequence and its context. This clone was seen once. There is no known antigen for this receptor. No much larger clonotype is one base removed from it; base qualities were not supplied. Participants in the prospective study were enrolled through a virtual design, were aged about 18 to 100 years, and lived in 24 United States geographic areas. In the prospective study, participants were assigned to cohorts based on the clinical history participants reported in a screening survey and a study questionnaire. Mobile phlebotomists in the prospective study collected whole blood, serum and a nasopharyngeal or oropharyngeal swab from every participant. Participants in the prospective study had the option to provide additional blood draws and questionnaires over a roughly two-month period. Blood samples from the prospective study were shipped frozen or at room temperature prior to DNA extraction.

The data belong to a study of blood T cell repertoires in COVID-19 (dated by TCRdb to about 2020). Turning to the overall study: ImmuneRACE Cohort 3 recovered participants were defined by two consecutive negative NP/OP PCR tests, healthcare professional clearance, or symptom resolution. Where available, HLA class I and class II types were taken from metadata supplied by the sample provider and were not determined by assay-based typing. Subjects who had been exposed to COVID-19, were actively infected with it, or had recovered from it provided the deeply sampled blood TCRbeta repertoires that made up the dataset. The material from the prospective study consisted of cDNA or gDNA derived from T cells, B-cell-depleted T cells, or PBMCs. Samples covering the acute and convalescent phases of COVID-19 were provided by collaborators in the United States, Italy and Spain. A de-identified subject ID, COVID-19 status, age in years and sex were almost always included in the sample metadata. The repertoires were released in a freely available public database meant as a resource for research on the immune response to SARS-CoV-2. The samples were drawn from the first 160 participants of the ongoing ImmuneRACE study and from 950 to 1,500 subjects provided by 6 global collaborators. Beyond this particular receptor, the publication reports: The amount of clinical and demographic metadata varied by source and participant and was provided uncurated.

TCRbeta CDR3 regions were amplified from genomic DNA using the immunoSEQ Assay, a bias-controlled multiplex PCR. Per the original workflow: Nucleated cell counts per sample were estimated from amplification of reference gene primers within the assay. To quantify the absolute abundance of each unique TCRbeta CDR3 rearrangement, sequence reads were collapsed and filtered. For each sample, productive Simpson clonality was calculated as the square root of Simpson's diversity index across productive rearrangements. TCRdb mirrors the immuneACCESS table, restricted to in-frame sequences. Some clones are absent from its copies; in checked studies, under half trace to an unresolved V gene, and the reason for the others is unknown. D and trimming come from the DNA, and the V and J calls and clone size come from that table. This sample holds roughly 150,000 clones; nearly 85% were observed only once. Of the sample, roughly 4% is held by the ten largest clones.

Taken from cysteine to phenylalanine, the CDR3 has 13 residues. The kept DNA is CDR3 alone, 39 bases in frame from the first base. A distance of 4 bases separates the germline ends of V and J, which lose 3 bases and 0 bases respectively. Sequences SNHLY (CDR1) and FYNNEI (CDR2) are obtained from the germline V gene. This clonotype was sampled from a man aged 45 to 65 in a cohort exposed to, infected with or recovered from COVID-19 (not recorded which). This receptor chain uses TRBV2 and TRBJ2-3; the D gene is unclear. The sequenced sample was PBMCs or T cells enriched from blood (not recorded which). This receptor has the CDR3 CASSDGSTDTQYF. The bases are TGTGCCAGCAGTGACGGTAGCACAGATACGCAGTATTTT.